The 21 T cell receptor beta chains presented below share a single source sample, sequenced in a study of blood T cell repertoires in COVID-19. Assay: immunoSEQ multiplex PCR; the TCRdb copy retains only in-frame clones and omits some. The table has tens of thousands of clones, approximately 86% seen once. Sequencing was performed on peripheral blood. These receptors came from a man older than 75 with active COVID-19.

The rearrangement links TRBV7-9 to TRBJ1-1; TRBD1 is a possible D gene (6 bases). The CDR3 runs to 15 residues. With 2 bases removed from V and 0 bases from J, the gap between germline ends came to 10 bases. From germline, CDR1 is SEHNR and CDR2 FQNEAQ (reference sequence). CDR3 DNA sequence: TGTGCCAGCAGCTTATTGGGGGCGATGAACACTGAAGCTTTCTTT. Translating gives CASSLLGAMNTEAFF.

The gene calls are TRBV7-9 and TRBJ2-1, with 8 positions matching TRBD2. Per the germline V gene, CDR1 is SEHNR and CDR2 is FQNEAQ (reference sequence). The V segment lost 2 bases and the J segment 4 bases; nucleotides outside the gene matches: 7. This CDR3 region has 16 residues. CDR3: CASSLQPGLGYNEQFF. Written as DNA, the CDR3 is TGTGCCAGCAGCTTACAACCGGGACTAGGATACAATGAGCAGTTCTTC.

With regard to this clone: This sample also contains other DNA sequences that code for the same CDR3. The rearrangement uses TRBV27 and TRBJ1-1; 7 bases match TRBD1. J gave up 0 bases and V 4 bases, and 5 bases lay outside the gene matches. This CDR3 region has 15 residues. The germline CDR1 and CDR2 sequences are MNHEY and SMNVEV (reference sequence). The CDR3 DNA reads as TGTGCCAGCAGTTCGACCGGGACAGTGAACACTGAAGCTTTCTTT. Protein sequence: CASSSTGTVNTEAFF.

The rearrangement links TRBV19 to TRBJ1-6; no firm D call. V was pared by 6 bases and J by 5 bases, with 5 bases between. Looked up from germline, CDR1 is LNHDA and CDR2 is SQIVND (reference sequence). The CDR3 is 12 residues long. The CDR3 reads CASRQNNSPLHF. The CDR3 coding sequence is TGTGCCAGTAGACAGAATAATTCACCCCTCCACTTT.

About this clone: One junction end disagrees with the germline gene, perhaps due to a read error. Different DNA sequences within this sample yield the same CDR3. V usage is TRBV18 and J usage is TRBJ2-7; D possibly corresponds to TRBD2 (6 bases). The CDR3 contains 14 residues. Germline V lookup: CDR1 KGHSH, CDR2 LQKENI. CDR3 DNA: TGTGCCAGCTCACCACCGGGGAGGTCTCACGAGCAGTACTTT. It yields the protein CASSPPGRSHEQYF.

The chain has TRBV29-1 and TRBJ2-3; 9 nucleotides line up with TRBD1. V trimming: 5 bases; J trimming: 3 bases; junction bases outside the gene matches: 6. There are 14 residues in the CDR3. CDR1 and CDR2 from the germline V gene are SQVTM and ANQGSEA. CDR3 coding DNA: TGCAGCGTTCAACCGGGACAGGGAACAGATACGCAGTATTTT. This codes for CSVQPGQGTDTQYF.

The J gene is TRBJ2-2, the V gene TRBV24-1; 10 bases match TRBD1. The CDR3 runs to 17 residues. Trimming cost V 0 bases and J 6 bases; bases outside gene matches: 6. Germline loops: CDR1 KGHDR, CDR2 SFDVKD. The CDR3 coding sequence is TGTGCCACCAGTGATTTGATGGCGACAGGGGGCTCCGGGGAGCTGTTTTTT. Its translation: CATSDLMATGGSGELFF.

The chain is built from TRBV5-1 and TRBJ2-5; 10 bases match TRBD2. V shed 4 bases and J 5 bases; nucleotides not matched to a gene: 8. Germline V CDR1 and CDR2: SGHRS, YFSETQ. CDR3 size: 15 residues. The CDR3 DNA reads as TGCGCCAGCAGCGGACGAGCGGGGGGGCCCGAGACCCAGTACTTC. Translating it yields CASSGRAGGPETQYF.

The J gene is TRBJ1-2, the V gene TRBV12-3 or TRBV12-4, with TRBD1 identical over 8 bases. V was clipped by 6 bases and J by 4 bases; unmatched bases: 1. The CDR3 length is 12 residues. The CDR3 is CASSGQGYGYTF. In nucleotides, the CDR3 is TGTGCCAGCAGCGGACAGGGCTATGGCTACACCTTC.

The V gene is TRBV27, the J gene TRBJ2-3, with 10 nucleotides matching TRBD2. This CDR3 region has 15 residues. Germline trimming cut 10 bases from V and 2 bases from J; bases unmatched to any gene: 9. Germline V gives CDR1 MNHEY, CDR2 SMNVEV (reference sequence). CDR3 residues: CATLPSGRPTDTQYF. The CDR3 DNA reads TGTGCCACCCTCCCTAGCGGGAGACCCACAGATACGCAGTATTTT.

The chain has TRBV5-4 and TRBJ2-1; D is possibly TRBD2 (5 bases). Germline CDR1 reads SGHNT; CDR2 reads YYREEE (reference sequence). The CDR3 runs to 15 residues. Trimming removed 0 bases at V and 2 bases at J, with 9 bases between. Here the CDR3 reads CASSLDGKAYNEQFF. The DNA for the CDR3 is TGTGCCAGCAGCTTGGACGGGAAGGCCTACAATGAGCAGTTCTTC.

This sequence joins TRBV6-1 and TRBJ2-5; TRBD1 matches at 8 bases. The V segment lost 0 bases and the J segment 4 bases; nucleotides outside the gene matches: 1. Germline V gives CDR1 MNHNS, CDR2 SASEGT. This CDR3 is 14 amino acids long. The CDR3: CASSEARGRETQYF. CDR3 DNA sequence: TGTGCCAGCAGTGAAGCCAGGGGGCGAGAGACCCAGTACTTC.

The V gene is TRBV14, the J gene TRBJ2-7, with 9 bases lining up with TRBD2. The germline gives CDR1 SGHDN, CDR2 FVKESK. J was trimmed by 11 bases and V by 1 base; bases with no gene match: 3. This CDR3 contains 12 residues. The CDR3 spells CASSQVRGGEYF. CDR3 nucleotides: TGTGCCAGCAGCCAAGTTCGCGGGGGGGAGTACTTC. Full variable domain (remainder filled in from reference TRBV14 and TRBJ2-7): EAGVTQFPSHSVIEKGQTVTLRCDPISGHDNLYWYRRVMGKEIKFLLHFVKESKQDESGMPNNRFLAERTGGTYSTLKVQPAELEDSGVYFCASSQVRGGEYFGPGTRLTVT.

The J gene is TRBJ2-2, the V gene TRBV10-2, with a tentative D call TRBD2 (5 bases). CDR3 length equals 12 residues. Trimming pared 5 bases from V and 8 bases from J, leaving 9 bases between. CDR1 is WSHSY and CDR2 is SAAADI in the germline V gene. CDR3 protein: CASSPGWGELFF. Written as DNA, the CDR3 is TGCGCCAGCAGTCCGGGGTGGGGGGAGCTGTTTTTT.

In DNA form, the CDR3 reads TGTGCCAGCAGCTTTCTGTGGGGGGGTGAGCAGTTCTTC. This encodes CASSFLWGGEQFF. This rearrangement joins TRBV5-5 to TRBJ2-1, with TRBD2 identical over 7 bases. The CDR3 extends over 13 amino acids. In germline, CDR1 is SGHKS, CDR2 YYEKEE (reference sequence). Germline trimming cut 2 bases from V and 9 bases from J; bases unmatched to any gene: 5.

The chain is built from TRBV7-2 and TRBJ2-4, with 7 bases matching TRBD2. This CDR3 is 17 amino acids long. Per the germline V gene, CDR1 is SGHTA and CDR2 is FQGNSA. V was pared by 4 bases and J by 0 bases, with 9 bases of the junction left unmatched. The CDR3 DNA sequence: TGTGCCAGCAGCTCAAGCGGGCCGGGGGGAGCCAAAAACATTCAGTACTTC. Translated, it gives CASSSSGPGGAKNIQYF.

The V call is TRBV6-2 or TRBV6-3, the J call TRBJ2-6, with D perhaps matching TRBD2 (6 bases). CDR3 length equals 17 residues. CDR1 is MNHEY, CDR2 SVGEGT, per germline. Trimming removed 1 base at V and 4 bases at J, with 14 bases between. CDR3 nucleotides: TGTGCCAGCAGTTACTTCGGCGGGACCTCGGGGGCCAACGTCCTGACTTTC. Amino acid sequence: CASSYFGGTSGANVLTF.

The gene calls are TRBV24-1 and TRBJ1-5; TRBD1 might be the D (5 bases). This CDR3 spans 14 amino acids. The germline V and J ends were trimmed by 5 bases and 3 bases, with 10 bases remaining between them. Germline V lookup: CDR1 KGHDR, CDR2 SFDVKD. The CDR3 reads CATSGRGDNQPQHF. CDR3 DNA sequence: TGTGCCACCAGTGGAAGGGGTGACAATCAGCCCCAGCATTTT.

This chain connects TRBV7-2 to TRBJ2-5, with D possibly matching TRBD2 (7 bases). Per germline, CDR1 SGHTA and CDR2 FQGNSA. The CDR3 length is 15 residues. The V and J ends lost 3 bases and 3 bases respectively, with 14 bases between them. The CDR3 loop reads CASSLQGREEETQYF. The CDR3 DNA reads TGTGCCAGCAGCTTGCAGGGGAGGGAGGAAGAGACCCAGTACTTC. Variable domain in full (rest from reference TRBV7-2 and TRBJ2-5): GAGVSQSPSNKVTEKGKDVELRCDPISGHTALYWYRQSLGQGLEFLIYFQGNSAPDKSGLPSDRFSAERTGGSVSTLTIQRTQQEDSAVYLCASSLQGREEETQYFGPGTRLLVL.

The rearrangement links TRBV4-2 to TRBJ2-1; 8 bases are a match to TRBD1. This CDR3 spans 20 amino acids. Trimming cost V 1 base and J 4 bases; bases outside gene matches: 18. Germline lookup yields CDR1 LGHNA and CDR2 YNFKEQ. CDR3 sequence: CASSQGSQGAGMSRYNEQFF. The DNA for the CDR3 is TGTGCCAGCAGCCAAGGGTCCCAGGGGGCGGGAATGAGTCGGTACAATGAGCAGTTCTTC.

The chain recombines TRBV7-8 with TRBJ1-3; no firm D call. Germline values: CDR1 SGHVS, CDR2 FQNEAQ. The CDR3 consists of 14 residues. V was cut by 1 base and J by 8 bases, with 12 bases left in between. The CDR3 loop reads CASSLVSQRDTIYF. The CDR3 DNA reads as TGTGCCAGCAGCTTAGTGAGTCAGCGCGACACCATATATTTT.